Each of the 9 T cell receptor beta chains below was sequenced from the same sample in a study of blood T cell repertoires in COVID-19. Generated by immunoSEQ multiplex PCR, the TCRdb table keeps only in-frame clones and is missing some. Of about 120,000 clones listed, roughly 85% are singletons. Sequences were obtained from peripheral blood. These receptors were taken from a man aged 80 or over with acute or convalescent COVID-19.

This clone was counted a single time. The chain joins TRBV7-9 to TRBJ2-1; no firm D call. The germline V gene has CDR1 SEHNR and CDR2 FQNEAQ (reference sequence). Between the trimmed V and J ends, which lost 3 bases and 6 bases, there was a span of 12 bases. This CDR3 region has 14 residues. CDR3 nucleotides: TGTGCCAGCAGCTTGTCCGGGTCTGGCAATGAGCAGTTCTTC. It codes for CASSLSGSGNEQFF.

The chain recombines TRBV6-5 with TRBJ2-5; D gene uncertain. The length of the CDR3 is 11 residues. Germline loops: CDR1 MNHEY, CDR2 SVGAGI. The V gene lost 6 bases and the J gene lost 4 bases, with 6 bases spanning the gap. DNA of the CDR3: TGTGCCAGCAGAGACTTAGAGACCCAGTACTTC. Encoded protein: CASRDLETQYF.

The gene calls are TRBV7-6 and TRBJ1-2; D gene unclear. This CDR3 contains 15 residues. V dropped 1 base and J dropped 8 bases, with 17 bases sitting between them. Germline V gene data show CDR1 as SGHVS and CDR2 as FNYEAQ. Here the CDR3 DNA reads TGTGCCAGCAGCTTAGGAAGGACGGGGATAGACGGCTACACCTTC. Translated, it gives CASSLGRTGIDGYTF.

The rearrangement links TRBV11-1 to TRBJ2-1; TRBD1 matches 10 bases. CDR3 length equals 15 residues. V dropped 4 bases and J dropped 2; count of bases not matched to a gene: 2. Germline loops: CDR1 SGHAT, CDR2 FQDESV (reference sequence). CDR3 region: CASSSGTGAYNEQFF. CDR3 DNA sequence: TGTGCCAGCAGCTCCGGGACAGGGGCCTACAATGAGCAGTTCTTC. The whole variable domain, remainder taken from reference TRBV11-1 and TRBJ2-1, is EAEVAQSPRYKITEKSQAVAFWCDPISGHATLYWYRQILGQGPELLVQFQDESVVDDSQLPKDRFSAERLKGVDSTLKIQPAELGDSAMYLCASSSGTGAYNEQFFGPGTRLTVL.

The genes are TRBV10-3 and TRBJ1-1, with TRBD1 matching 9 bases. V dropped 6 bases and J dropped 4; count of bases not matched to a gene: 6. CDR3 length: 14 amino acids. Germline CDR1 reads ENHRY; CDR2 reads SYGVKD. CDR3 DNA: TGTGCCATCAGCGGGACAGGGACGGGCACTGAAGCTTTCTTT. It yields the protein CAISGTGTGTEAFF.

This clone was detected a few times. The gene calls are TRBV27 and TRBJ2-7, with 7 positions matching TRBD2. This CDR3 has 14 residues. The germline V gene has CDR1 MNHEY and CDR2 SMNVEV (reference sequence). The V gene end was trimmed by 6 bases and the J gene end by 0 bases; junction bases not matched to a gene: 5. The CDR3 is CASSLGGSSYEQYF. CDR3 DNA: TGTGCCAGCAGCCTGGGGGGGAGCTCCTACGAGCAGTACTTC.

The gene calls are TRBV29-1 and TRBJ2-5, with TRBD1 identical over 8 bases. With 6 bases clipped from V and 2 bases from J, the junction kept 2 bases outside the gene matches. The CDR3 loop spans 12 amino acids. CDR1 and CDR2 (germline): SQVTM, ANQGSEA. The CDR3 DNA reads TGCAGCGTGAGGACAGGGCAAGAGACCCAGTACTTC. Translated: CSVRTGQETQYF.

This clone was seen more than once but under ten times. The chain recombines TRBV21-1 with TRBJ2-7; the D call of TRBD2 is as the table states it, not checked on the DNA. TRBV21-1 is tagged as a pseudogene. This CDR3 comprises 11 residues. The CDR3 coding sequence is TGTGCCAGCAGACTACCGTACGAGCAGTACTTC. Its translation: CASRLPYEQYF.

The CDR3 nucleotides read TGCGCCAGCAGCCAAGTGATGCTGGCGGGCGGCTCCTACGAGCAGTACTTC. It yields the protein CASSQVMLAGGSYEQYF. V and J are TRBV4-1 and TRBJ2-7, with a weak D call TRBD2 (5 bases). The V and J ends lost 1 base and 0 bases respectively, with 16 bases between them. The germline gives CDR1 MGHRA, CDR2 YSYEKL. CDR3 length equals 17 residues.